This T cell receptor beta chain was sequenced for a study of T-cell reconstitution after alpha-beta-depleted transplantation in children. Study outcomes and limitations: Two months or so post-transplant, alpha-beta T cells reportedly derived from several hundred expanded graft clones. Some patients owed their high day-60 TCRbeta diversity to surviving recipient T cells and thymic progenitors.

Unique molecular identifiers were used to barcode this TCRbeta library. TCRdb called the PCR reads again in MiXCR, with one record for every CDR3 protein. The data show roughly 400,000 distinct CDR3 sequences, roughly two fifths seen once. There are 13 residues in the CDR3. Germline CDR1 SQVTM, CDR2 ANQGSEA. The V gene lost 2 bases and the J gene lost 4 bases, with 9 bases spanning the gap. As to this clonotype: Its target is unknown.

V usage is TRBV29-1 and J usage is TRBJ2-1; the D gene is possibly TRBD2 (5 bases). The sequence was obtained from a girl aged 2 to 9 with aplastic anemia, due to receive a stem cell transplant. The material sequenced was PBMCs, taken before TCRalphabeta/CD19-depleted stem cell transplant. CDR3 sequence (DNA): TGCAGCGTTGAACTAGCTAGGTACAATGAGCAGTTCTTC. It specifies CSVELARYNEQFF.